The entry below gives a single TCR beta chain sequence along with its context. The data were taken from a study of CD8+CD57+ T cells in acquired aplastic anemia. Turning to the study itself: On average, sorted CD4+ and CD8+ cells gave about 2.9 ug of DNA.

The study profiled TCR beta VDJ and CDR3 using genomic DNA as template. MiXCR was run by TCRdb on the reads, yielding one entry per CDR3 protein. The sample shows about 290,000 distinct CDR3 sequences, around three fifths of them seen only once. Patients included in sequencing had previously demonstrated CD8+CD57+ cell expansion by flow cytometry. There was no therapy given to any patient before the blood sampling took place. The CDR3 contains 19 residues. CDR1 LGHDT and CDR2 YNNKEL come from the germline V gene (reference sequence). V dropped 4 bases and J dropped 1; count of bases not matched to a gene: 17.

Sequenced material: sorted CD4+, CD8+, or CD8+CD57+ T cells (not recorded which) from PBMCs. The chain recombines TRBV3-1 with TRBJ2-7; 9 bases are a match to TRBD1. The receptor comes from a human donor with aplastic anemia. CDR3 nucleotides: TGTGCCAGCAGCCTACTTGACCCTGACAGGGGGTGGAAGTCCTACGAGCAGTACTTC. Its protein is CASSLLDPDRGWKSYEQYF.